This entry lists 16 T cell receptor beta chains sequenced from one sample in a study of blood T cell repertoires in COVID-19 (dated by TCRdb to 2020 to 2021). Receptor amplification or capture employed the immunoSEQ multiplex PCR assay. Drawn from immuneACCESS, this table holds only the in-frame rearrangements with V and J called that TCRdb kept. Clones are partly lost; checked studies trace under half to an unresolved V gene and leave the rest unexplained. The table for this sample lists under 250,000 clones; more than 75% of them were counted only once. In total, the top ten clones hold over 1.5% of the sample. The sequenced material came from PBMCs or T cells enriched from blood (not recorded which). Receptors were obtained from a man aged 40-49 years who had recovered from COVID-19.

The chain recombines TRBV27 with TRBJ2-6; a weak D match, TRBD1 (6 bases). Germline CDR1 and CDR2: MNHEY and SMNVEV (reference sequence). This CDR3 is built from 13 residues. V was cut by 6 bases and J by 3 bases, with 6 bases left in between. The CDR3 DNA sequence: TGTGCCAGCAGGACAGGTGGGGCCAACGTCCTGACTTTC. Its protein product is CASRTGGANVLTF.

The J gene is TRBJ1-2, the V gene TRBV9, with 9 bases fitting TRBD1. Germline-derived CDR1 and CDR2 are SGDLS and YYNGEE. The CDR3 is 15 residues long. V was pared by 2 bases and J by 4 bases, with 6 bases of the junction left unmatched. The CDR3 DNA is TGTGCCAGCAGCGTGGGGGGACAGGGAGGCTATGGCTACACCTTC. It codes for CASSVGGQGGYGYTF.

V usage is TRBV30 and J usage is TRBJ1-1, with 9 positions matching TRBD1. CDR1 GTSNPN and CDR2 SVGIG come from the germline V gene (reference sequence). J lost 0 bases, V lost 8 bases, and 4 bases had no gene match. This CDR3 has 13 residues. The CDR3 is CANRDRVNTEAFF. The CDR3 nucleotides are TGTGCCAACCGGGACAGGGTGAACACTGAAGCTTTCTTT.

The chain carries TRBV9 and TRBJ2-3, with D possibly being TRBD2 (6 bases). The V end lost 8 bases, the J end lost 6 bases, and 19 bases lay between the germline ends. Germline V gene data show CDR1 as SGDLS and CDR2 as YYNGEE. The CDR3 has 14 residues. Here the CDR3 reads CASSWGGASDTQYF. CDR3 sequence (DNA): TGTGCCAGTTCATGGGGCGGGGCTTCGGATACGCAGTATTTT. Complete variable domain (other parts from reference TRBV9 and TRBJ2-3): DSGVTQTPKHLITATGQRVTLRCSPRSGDLSVYWYQQSLDQGLQFLIQYYNGEERAKGNILERFSAQQFPDLHSELNLSSLELGDSALYFCASSWGGASDTQYFGPGTRLTVL.

The chain couples TRBV5-1 to TRBJ1-1; D is possibly TRBD1 (5 bases). The CDR3 runs 15 residues. V was shortened by 4 bases and J by 1 base, with 14 bases between the two germline ends. Germline lookup yields CDR1 SGHRS and CDR2 YFSETQ. The CDR3 DNA sequence: TGCGCCAGCAGCCCCAGGGCAGGCGGGAACACTGAAGCTTTCTTT. Encoded protein: CASSPRAGGNTEAFF.

V is TRBV29-1 and J is TRBJ2-7, with D possibly TRBD1 on 6 matching bases. Between the trimmed V and J ends, which lost 6 bases and 2 bases, there was a span of 11 bases. The CDR3 is 12 residues long. Germline V gene sequence: CDR1 SQVTM, CDR2 ANQGSEA. The CDR3 loop reads CSVAGEAYEQYF. CDR3 nucleotide sequence: TGCAGCGTCGCAGGGGAAGCCTACGAGCAGTACTTC.

The rearrangement links TRBV11-2 to TRBJ1-5, with D maybe TRBD1 (5 bases). CDR3 size: 12 residues. Trimming pared 6 bases from V and 7 bases from J, leaving 10 bases between. Germline V gene lookup returns CDR1 SGHAT and CDR2 FQNNGV. The CDR3 bases are TGTGCCAGCAGTCTGGAGGGGCAGCCCCAGCATTTT. This encodes CASSLEGQPQHF.

The rearrangement joins TRBV28 to TRBJ2-7; D is possibly TRBD2 (6 bases). The CDR3 totals 15 residues. Germline loops: CDR1 MDHEN, CDR2 SYDVKM. With 10 bases removed from V and 4 bases from J, the gap between germline ends came to 23 bases. CDR3 bases: TGTGCCACCTCCCCCCCGGGAGTCTTGAGGTACGAGCAGTACTTC. It specifies CATSPPGVLRYEQYF.

This clone turned up a few times. V gene TRBV6-5 combines with J gene TRBJ2-3, with 8 nucleotides matching TRBD1. With 6 bases clipped from V and 0 bases from J, the junction kept 5 bases outside the gene matches. Germline-derived CDR1 and CDR2 are MNHEY and SVGAGI. This CDR3 has 15 amino acids. The CDR3 protein is CASSQDRGSTDTQYF. CDR3 bases: TGTGCCAGCAGCCAAGACAGGGGAAGCACAGATACGCAGTATTTT.

This clone was observed once. This chain joins TRBV4-2 and TRBJ2-2, with D perhaps matching TRBD2 (6 bases). The CDR3 is 17 amino acids. The germline V gene encodes CDR1 LGHNA and CDR2 YNFKEQ. Trimming removed 3 bases from V and 6 bases from J, with 20 bases in between. CDR3 bases: TGTGCCAGCAGCCACCTTCTTAACGGGAGAGTTGCCGGGGAGCTGTTTTTT. Translation gives CASSHLLNGRVAGELFF.

The chain carries TRBV29-1 and TRBJ2-5; tentative D call: TRBD1 (5 bases). Trimming cost V 6 bases and J 1 base, with 12 bases left between them. CDR3 length: 13 amino acids. The germline CDR1 and CDR2 sequences are SQVTM and ANQGSEA. CDR3 DNA: TGCAGCGTCCAGGGAATGGGCCAAGAGACCCAGTACTTC. Its translation is CSVQGMGQETQYF.

V gene TRBV7-2 combines with J gene TRBJ2-3; 10 nucleotides agree with TRBD1. The V gene end was trimmed by 6 bases and the J gene end by 3 bases; junction bases not matched to a gene: 6. Germline V gene data show CDR1 as SGHTA and CDR2 as FQGNSA. This CDR3 is built from 15 residues. This chain's CDR3 is CASSFGTGATDTQYF. The CDR3 nucleotides are TGTGCCAGCAGTTTCGGGACAGGGGCTACAGATACGCAGTATTTT. Filled out from reference TRBV7-2 and TRBJ2-3, the complete variable domain reads GAGVSQSPSNKVTEKGKDVELRCDPISGHTALYWYRQSLGQGLEFLIYFQGNSAPDKSGLPSDRFSAERTGGSVSTLTIQRTQQEDSAVYLCASSFGTGATDTQYFGPGTRLTVL.

This chain uses TRBV6-2 or TRBV6-3 with TRBJ2-5; D perhaps matches TRBD2 (7 bases). This CDR3 has 15 residues. V lost 6 bases to trimming and J lost 4 bases, with 18 bases between them. The germline V gene has CDR1 MNHEY and CDR2 SVGEGT. The DNA for the CDR3 is TGTGCCAGCAGCCTCGGAGGAGGGGGGGGAGAGACCCAGTACTTC. Its translation: CASSLGGGGGETQYF.

The rearrangement joins TRBV5-4 to TRBJ1-3, with unresolved D. CDR3 size: 13 residues. Germline V gene lookup returns CDR1 SGHNT and CDR2 YYREEE (reference sequence). Trimming shortened V by 3 bases and J by 7 bases, and 11 bases separated the two germline ends. In nucleotides, the CDR3 is TGTGCCAGCAGCTGGGGTGTAGCGAACACCATATATTTT. It specifies CASSWGVANTIYF.

The chain recombines TRBV2 with TRBJ2-1; TRBD2 aligns across 7 bases. This CDR3 spans 16 amino acids. CDR1 and CDR2 from the germline V gene are SNHLY and FYNNEI. J lost 6 bases, V lost 4 bases, and 12 bases had no gene match. The CDR3 coding sequence is TGTGCCAGCAGTGGTGATGTGGCGGGAGCGGTCAATGAGCAGTTCTTC. Protein sequence: CASSGDVAGAVNEQFF.

V is TRBV10-3 and J is TRBJ2-7; 10 bases line up with TRBD2. Germline loops: CDR1 ENHRY, CDR2 SYGVKD. The CDR3 extends over 17 amino acids. V gave up 2 bases and J gave up 6 bases; unmatched junction bases: 13. CDR3 coding DNA: TGTGCCATCAGTGAGGGAACTAGCGGGGTGGCCGCGGGCGAGCAGTACTTC. Translating gives CAISEGTSGVAAGEQYF.